The 11 T cell receptor beta chains below were found in one sample sequenced in a study of blood T cell repertoires in COVID-19. The assay was immunoSEQ multiplex PCR, and TCRdb's table has in-frame clones only and misses some. Found here are about 170,000 clones, about 81% of them singletons; the top ten hold approximately 9.1%. Sequenced input: peripheral blood. All receptors come from a woman in her seventies with acute or convalescent COVID-19.

The chain uses TRBV7-2 and TRBJ2-3; tentative D call: TRBD1 (5 bases). The CDR3 sequence is 17 residues long. Germline V lookup: CDR1 SGHTA, CDR2 FQGNSA. V was shortened by 2 bases and J by 5 bases, with 20 bases between the two germline ends. The CDR3 reads CASSLQGRQWGRDTQYF. In nucleotides, the CDR3 is TGTGCCAGCAGCTTACAGGGCAGGCAATGGGGTCGAGATACGCAGTATTTT.

This sequence joins TRBV15 and TRBJ2-3; the D is unclear. V lost 1 base to trimming and J lost 3 bases, with 5 bases between them. Germline V gene sequence: CDR1 LNHNV, CDR2 YYDKDF (reference sequence). The CDR3 is 13 residues long. The CDR3 nucleotides are TGTGCCACCAGCAGAGCCGGTACAGATACGCAGTATTTT. This translates into CATSRAGTDTQYF. Supplemented by reference TRBV15 and TRBJ2-3, the full variable domain reads DAMVIQNPRYQVTQFGKPVTLSCSQTLNHNVMYWYQQKSSQAPKLLFHYYDKDFNNEADTPDNFQSRRPNTSFCFLDIRSPGLGDTAMYLCATSRAGTDTQYFGPGTRLTVL.

This chain joins TRBV29-1 and TRBJ1-5; D possibly corresponds to TRBD1 (5 bases). Germline assignment: CDR1 SQVTM and CDR2 ANQGSEA. The CDR3 covers 13 residues. Deletions cut 6 bases from V and 6 bases from J, with 15 bases between. The CDR3 region is CSVGPPGGQPQHF. Here the CDR3 DNA reads TGCAGCGTGGGCCCCCCCGGGGGTCAGCCCCAGCATTTT. Full variable domain (outside the CDR3, taken from reference TRBV29-1 and TRBJ1-5): SAVISQKPSRDICQRGTSLTIQCQVDSQVTMMFWYRQQPGQSLTLIATANQGSEATYESGFVIDKFPISRPNLTFSTLTVSNMSPEDSSIYLCSVGPPGGQPQHFGDGTRLSIL.

The rearrangement uses TRBV28 and TRBJ2-1, with 8 positions matching TRBD2. V shed 6 bases and J 4 bases; nucleotides not matched to a gene: 5. The CDR3 contains 14 residues. The germline CDR1 and CDR2 sequences are MDHEN and SYDVKM. The CDR3 region is CASSGTRRYNEQFF. The CDR3 DNA reads as TGTGCCAGCAGCGGGACTAGACGGTACAATGAGCAGTTCTTC.

CDR3 residues: CASTLSGGLGNEQFF. The CDR3 coding sequence is TGTGCCAGCACCCTTTCGGGGGGGCTGGGTAATGAGCAGTTCTTC. The chain employs TRBV2 and TRBJ2-1; 8 positions agree with TRBD2. This CDR3 is 15 amino acids long. Trimming removed 7 bases from V and 7 bases from J; junction bases left unmatched: 12. The germline gives CDR1 SNHLY, CDR2 FYNNEI.

The chain couples TRBV10-3 to TRBJ2-1; a possible D gene is TRBD2 (6 bases). Deletions cut 2 bases from V and 8 bases from J, with 13 bases between. The CDR3 extends over 14 amino acids. Germline CDR1 reads ENHRY; CDR2 reads SYGVKD. Written as DNA, the CDR3 is TGTGCCATCAGTGAGGCTAGCGTGTGGGATGAGCAGTTCTTC. The encoded protein is CAISEASVWDEQFF.

This sequence joins TRBV7-2 and TRBJ1-2; D unresolved. V was cut by 0 bases and J by 2 bases, with 13 bases left in between. The germline V gene encodes CDR1 SGHTA and CDR2 FQGNSA. The CDR3 is 16 residues long. Here the CDR3 reads CASSLAAVAVNYGYTF. DNA for the CDR3: TGTGCCAGCAGCTTAGCGGCCGTTGCGGTGAACTATGGCTACACCTTC.

The CDR3 region is CASSLGAGISYNEQFF. In DNA form, the CDR3 reads TGTGCCAGCAGCCTGGGAGCGGGAATCTCCTACAATGAGCAGTTCTTC. The V and J genes are TRBV5-4 and TRBJ2-1; 7 bases agree with TRBD2. The CDR3 is made up of 16 amino acids. Germline V gene sequence: CDR1 SGHNT, CDR2 YYREEE (reference sequence). Losses at the gene ends were 4 bases for V and 0 bases for J; bases not matched to a gene: 7.

This clone appeared a few times. The rearrangement joins TRBV5-1 to TRBJ2-2, with D possibly TRBD1 on 5 matching bases. This CDR3 spans 16 amino acids. Trimming removed 0 bases from V and 2 bases from J, with 11 bases in between. Germline values: CDR1 SGHRS, CDR2 YFSETQ. CDR3 bases: TGCGCCAGCAGCTTGGCTGCAGGGCTCAACACCGGGGAGCTGTTTTTT. This sequence encodes CASSLAAGLNTGELFF.

The chain couples TRBV5-6 to TRBJ2-3, with unresolved D. The germline CDR1 and CDR2 sequences are SGHDT and YYEEEE. V lost 5 bases to trimming and J lost 0 bases, with 13 bases between them. This CDR3 region has 15 residues. CDR3: CASSWSGTSTDTQYF. DNA of the CDR3: TGTGCCAGCAGTTGGTCGGGTACTAGCACAGATACGCAGTATTTT.

The J gene is TRBJ2-5, the V gene TRBV3-1 (or the pseudogene TRBV3-2); a weak D match, TRBD1 (5 bases). Germline CDR1 and CDR2: LGHDT and YNNKEL (reference sequence). Trimming cost V 3 bases and J 4 bases, with 12 bases left between them. The CDR3 is made up of 14 amino acids. The CDR3 loop reads CASSHGQGVETQYF. The CDR3, as DNA: TGTGCCAGCAGCCATGGCCAAGGGGTAGAGACCCAGTACTTC.